This T cell receptor beta chain was captured in a study of Ad26.COV2.S vaccination and SARS-CoV-2 variants. The overall study: The authors gave Ad26.COV2.S intramuscularly, either once or twice 56 days apart. Findings and caveats of the study: Total T cell responses, in the TCR breadth and depth analyses, may have been underestimated.

Assay used: immunoSEQ multiplex PCR; TCRdb lists only in-frame clones, some missing. Of about 350,000 clones in the sample, approximately 84% were seen once. The CDR3 contains 17 residues. V was clipped by 1 base and J by 2 bases, with 15 bases between them. In germline, CDR1 is LGHNA, CDR2 YSLEER. Concerning this clone: Its matching antigen is unknown.

Treatment noted: 15 to 20 received Ad26.COV2.S at low or high dose, single or two shots; 5 received placebo; per-sample allocation not given. Vaccine and placebo recipients were sampled on day 63 after the first injection. The receptor comes from a person aged 18 to 59 who received the Ad26.COV2.S COVID-19 vaccine or a placebo. The source material was peripheral blood, sampled in a trial of Ad26.COV2.S vaccine versus placebo. The chain has TRBV4-3 and TRBJ2-1, with D maybe TRBD2 (7 bases). The CDR3 DNA sequence: TGCGCCAGCAGCCAAGTTTTAACGGGGGGCACCTACAATGAGCAGTTCTTC. Residues: CASSQVLTGGTYNEQFF.